These T cell receptor beta chains were read from a single sample in a study of CD8 T cells in ankylosing spondylitis. In TCRdb, the 5' RACE reads were re-called with MiXCR into one record per CDR3 protein. Of fewer than 400,000 distinct CDR3 sequences in the sample, more than 20% were seen once. The sample was blood, either unsorted or a sorted T cell fraction (not recorded which). The receptors were gathered from a male donor with ankylosing spondylitis. Each CDR3 is given with its conserved first and last residue. The order of the fields is J gene, clone size, V gene, D gene, CDR3 protein, CDR3 DNA. D genes are given only for firm matches. Where a row states a size, it is once, few, many or the class of an expanded clone; other rows omit it.

>TRBJ1-1|-|TRBV20-1|-
CSARDFQGSMNTEAFF
TGCAGTGCTAGAGATTTTCAGGGGTCCATGAACACTGAAGCTTTCTTT
>TRBJ2-2|many|TRBV6-5|-
CASSYRRQAGTGELFF
TGTGCCAGCAGTTACCGTCGGCAGGCTGGCACCGGGGAGCTGTTTTTT
>TRBJ2-5|few|TRBV11-2|-
CASSFGPTQETQYF
TGTGCCAGCAGCTTTGGACCCACCCAAGAGACCCAGTACTTC
>TRBJ2-5|-|TRBV3-1|-
CASSPMVETQYF
TGTGCCAGCAGTCCTATGGTGGAGACCCAGTACTTC
>TRBJ2-1|many|TRBV4-2|-
CASSQDRGSYNEQFF
TGTGCCAGCAGCCAAGATAGGGGCTCCTACAATGAGCAGTTCTTC
>TRBJ1-6|few|TRBV5-6|TRBD1
CASSIPRQGNSPLHF
TGTGCCAGCAGCATCCCTAGACAGGGAAATTCACCCCTCCACTTT
>TRBJ2-3|many|TRBV5-1|-
CASSSTTDTQYF
TGCGCCAGCAGCTCCACGACAGATACGCAGTATTTT
>TRBJ1-5|-|TRBV6-1|-
CASSTLRSVAQHF
TGTGCCAGCTCGACTCTCAGATCAGTGGCCCAGCATTTT
>TRBJ1-1|-|TRBV6-1|-
CASQGQAWGTEAFF
TGTGCCAGTCAGGGTCAGGCTTGGGGGACTGAAGCTTTCTTT
>TRBJ2-1|-|TRBV9|-
CASSGRLMNSYNEQFF
TGTGCCAGCAGCGGAAGACTAATGAACTCCTACAATGAGCAGTTCTTC
>TRBJ2-7|few|TRBV30|TRBD1
CAWARQGIYEQYF
TGTGCCTGGGCAAGACAGGGTATCTACGAGCAGTACTTC
>TRBJ1-4|few|TRBV28|TRBD1
CASTQDRGYEKLFF
TGTGCCAGCACCCAGGACAGGGGATACGAAAAACTGTTTTTT